This T cell receptor beta chain was identified during a study of CD8 T cells in Susac syndrome. Study observations and caveats: As acknowledged by the study, its TCR sequencing and HLA analysis included a relatively small number of individuals.

After extraction with the RNeasy kit, roughly 0.5 to 1 ug of the RNA was reverse transcribed using random hexamers. TCRdb ran MiXCR on the immunoSEQ multiplex PCR reads and lists one entry per CDR3 protein. Found here are 150,000 to 200,000 distinct CDR3 sequences, roughly 94% of them singletons; the top ten hold about 0.089%. Comment on this clonotype: As yet, its antigen is unknown.

Germline CDR1 reads GTSNPN; CDR2 reads SVGIG (reference sequence). The CDR3 has 15 amino acids. V shed 3 bases, J shed 6 bases, and the junction held 10 bases outside the gene matches. Multiple sclerosis controls were treatment-naive patients with stable or active relapsing-remitting disease. TEMRA cells were FACS-enriched, while CD8+ and CD4+ T cells were negatively isolated. The TCR comes from a human donor with multiple sclerosis. The sequencing input was CD4+ T cells from PBMCs. The rearrangement uses TRBV30 and TRBJ2-1; 8 nucleotides agree with TRBD2. CDR3: CAWRYGLAGLNEQFF. The DNA of the CDR3 is TGTGCCTGGAGATACGGTCTAGCGGGTCTCAATGAGCAGTTCTTC.